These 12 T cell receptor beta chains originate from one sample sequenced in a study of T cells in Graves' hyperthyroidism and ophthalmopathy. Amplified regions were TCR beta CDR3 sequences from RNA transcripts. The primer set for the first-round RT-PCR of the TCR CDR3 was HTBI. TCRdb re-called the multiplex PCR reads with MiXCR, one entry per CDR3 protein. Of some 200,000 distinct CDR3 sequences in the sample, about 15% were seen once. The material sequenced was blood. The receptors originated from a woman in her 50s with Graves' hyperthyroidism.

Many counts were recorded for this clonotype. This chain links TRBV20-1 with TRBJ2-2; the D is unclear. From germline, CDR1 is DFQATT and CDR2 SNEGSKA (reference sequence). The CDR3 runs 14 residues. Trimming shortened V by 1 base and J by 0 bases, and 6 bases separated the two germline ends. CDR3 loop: CSARGGSNTGELFF. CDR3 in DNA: TGCAGTGCTAGAGGGGGTTCGAACACCGGGGAGCTGTTTTTT.

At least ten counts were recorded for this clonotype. The DNA of the CDR3 is TGTGCCAGCAGTCGGGACAGGGGTAACTATGGCTACACCTTC. Encoded protein: CASSRDRGNYGYTF. The chain couples TRBV6-1 to TRBJ1-2; 10 bases fit TRBD1. The germline CDR1 and CDR2 sequences are MNHNS and SASEGT. The CDR3 consists of 14 residues. Trimming removed 5 bases from V and 1 base from J; junction bases left unmatched: 1.

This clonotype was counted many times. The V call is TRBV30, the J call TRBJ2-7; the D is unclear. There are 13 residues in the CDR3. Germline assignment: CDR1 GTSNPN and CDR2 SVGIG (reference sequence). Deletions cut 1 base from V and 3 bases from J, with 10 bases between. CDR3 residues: CAWSAGVIYEQYF. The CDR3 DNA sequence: TGTGCCTGGAGTGCTGGGGTTATCTACGAGCAGTACTTC.

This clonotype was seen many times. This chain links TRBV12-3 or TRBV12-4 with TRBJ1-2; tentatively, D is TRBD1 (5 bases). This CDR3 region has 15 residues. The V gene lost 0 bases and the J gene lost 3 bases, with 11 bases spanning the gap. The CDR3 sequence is CASSLAGQGDYGYTF. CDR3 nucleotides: TGTGCCAGCAGTTTAGCGGGGCAGGGCGACTATGGCTACACCTTC.

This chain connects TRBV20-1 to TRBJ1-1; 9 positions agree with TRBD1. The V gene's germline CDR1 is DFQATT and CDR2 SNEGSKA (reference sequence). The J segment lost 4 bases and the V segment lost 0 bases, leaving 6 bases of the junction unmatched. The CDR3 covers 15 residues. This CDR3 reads CSAREPTGGFTEAFF. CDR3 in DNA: TGCAGTGCTAGAGAGCCAACAGGGGGCTTCACTGAAGCTTTCTTT.

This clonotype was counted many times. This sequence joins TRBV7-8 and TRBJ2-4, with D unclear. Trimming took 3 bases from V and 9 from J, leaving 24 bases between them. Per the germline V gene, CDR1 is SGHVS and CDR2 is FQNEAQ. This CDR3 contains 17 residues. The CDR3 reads CASSFSYSIWPRGIQYF. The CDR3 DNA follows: TGTGCCAGCAGCTTCTCTTATAGCATTTGGCCTCGCGGCATTCAGTACTTC.

The CDR3 DNA follows: TGTGCCAGCAGCCTGGGACTAGCGGGAGTGGGGTATACGCAGTATTTT. Translated, it gives CASSLGLAGVGYTQYF. V usage is TRBV12-3 or TRBV12-4 and J usage is TRBJ2-3; 14 nucleotides align to TRBD2. The V and J ends lost 6 bases and 7 bases, in that order; junction bases with no gene match: 9. This CDR3 comprises 16 residues.

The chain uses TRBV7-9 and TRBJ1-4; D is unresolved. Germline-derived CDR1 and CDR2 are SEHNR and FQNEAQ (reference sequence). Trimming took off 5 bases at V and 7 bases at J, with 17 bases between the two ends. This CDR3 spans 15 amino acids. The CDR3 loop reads CASSPGTTRLEKLFF. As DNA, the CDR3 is TGTGCCAGCAGCCCTGGCACTACACGACTTGAAAAACTGTTTTTT. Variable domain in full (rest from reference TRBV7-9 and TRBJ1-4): DTGVSQNPRHKITKRGQNVTFRCDPISEHNRLYWYRQTLGQGPEFLTYFQNEAQLEKSRLLSDRFSAERPKGSFSTLEIQRTEQGDSAMYLCASSPGTTRLEKLFFGSGTQLSVL.

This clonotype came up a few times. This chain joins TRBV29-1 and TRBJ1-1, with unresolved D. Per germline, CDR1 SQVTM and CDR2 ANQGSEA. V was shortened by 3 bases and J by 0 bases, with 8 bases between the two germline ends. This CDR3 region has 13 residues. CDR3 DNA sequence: TGCAGCGTTGACGACACGATGAACACTGAAGCTTTCTTT. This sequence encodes CSVDDTMNTEAFF.

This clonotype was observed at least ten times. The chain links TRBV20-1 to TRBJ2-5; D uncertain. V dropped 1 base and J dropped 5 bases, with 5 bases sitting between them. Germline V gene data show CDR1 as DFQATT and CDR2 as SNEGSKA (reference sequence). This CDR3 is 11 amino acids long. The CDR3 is CSARVGETQYF. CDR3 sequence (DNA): TGCAGTGCTAGAGTTGGGGAGACCCAGTACTTC.

This CDR3 is CASSYGGQTNEKLFF. CDR3 nucleotides: TGCGCCAGCAGCTACGGGGGGCAGACTAATGAAAAACTGTTTTTT. J is TRBJ1-4 and V is TRBV5-1; possible D gene TRBD1, 6 bases. Germline-derived CDR1 and CDR2 are SGHRS and YFSETQ. The CDR3 length is 15 residues. Trimming cost V 3 bases and J 2 bases, with 11 bases left between them.

DNA for the CDR3: TGTGCCAGCAGTCAGGGGGCTCGCAATCAGCCCCAGCATTTT. It is translated as CASSQGARNQPQHF. This sequence joins TRBV6-1 and TRBJ1-5; 8 nucleotides match TRBD1. Germline V gene lookup returns CDR1 MNHNS and CDR2 SASEGT. Unmatched junction bases numbered 2, after V lost 5 bases and J lost 2 bases. The length of the CDR3 is 14 residues.